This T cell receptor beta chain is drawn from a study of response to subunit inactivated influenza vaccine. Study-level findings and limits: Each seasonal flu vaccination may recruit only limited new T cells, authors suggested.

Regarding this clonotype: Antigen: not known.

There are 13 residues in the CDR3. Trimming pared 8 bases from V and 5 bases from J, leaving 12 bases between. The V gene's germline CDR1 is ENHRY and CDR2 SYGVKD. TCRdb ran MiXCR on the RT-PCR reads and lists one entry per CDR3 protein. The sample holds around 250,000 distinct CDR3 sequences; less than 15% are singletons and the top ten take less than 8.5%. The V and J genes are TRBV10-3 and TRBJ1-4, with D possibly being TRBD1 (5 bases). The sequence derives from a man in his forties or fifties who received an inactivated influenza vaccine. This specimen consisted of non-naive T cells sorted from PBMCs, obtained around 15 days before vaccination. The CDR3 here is CAIGGEKNEKLFF. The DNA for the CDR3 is TGTGCCATCGGGGGGGAAAAGAATGAAAAACTGTTTTTT.